The 22 T cell receptor beta chains presented below share a single source sample, sequenced in a study of technical replicates of blood from a few donors. Assay: immunoSEQ multiplex PCR; the TCRdb copy retains only in-frame clones and omits some. The sample records 55,000 to 80,000 clones, more than 95% being singletons. The source material was T cells isolated from PBMCs. The origin of the receptors is a human donor in good health.

This chain connects TRBV7-6 to TRBJ1-6, with a possible D match to TRBD1 (6 bases). This CDR3 region has 14 residues. The V gene lost 0 bases and the J gene lost 8 bases, with 8 bases spanning the gap. CDR1 SGHVS and CDR2 FNYEAQ come from the germline V gene. CDR3: CASSLAKGDSPLHF. The CDR3 nucleotides are TGTGCCAGCAGCTTAGCGAAGGGGGATTCACCCCTCCACTTT.

This rearrangement joins TRBV9 to TRBJ2-7; D is possibly TRBD2 (6 bases). The V end lost 4 bases, the J end lost 6 bases, and 8 bases lay between the germline ends. CDR3 length: 11 amino acids. Germline loops: CDR1 SGDLS, CDR2 YYNGEE. CDR3 sequence (DNA): TGTGCCAGCAGCCGGGGGAGCGAGCAGTACTTC. As protein: CASSRGSEQYF.

This clone was found once. The genes are TRBV2 and TRBJ2-2, with D maybe TRBD1 (5 bases). The CDR3 has 16 residues. Germline CDR1 and CDR2: SNHLY and FYNNEI. V was trimmed by 5 bases and J by 0 bases, leaving 13 bases between them. The CDR3: CASSSRQPSNTGELFF. CDR3 in DNA: TGTGCCAGCAGTTCTAGACAGCCTTCGAACACCGGGGAGCTGTTTTTT.

The chain joins TRBV4-1 to TRBJ2-2; 9 nucleotides line up with TRBD2. The CDR3 is 16 residues long. With 2 bases clipped from V and 6 bases from J, the junction kept 7 bases outside the gene matches. From germline, CDR1 is MGHRA and CDR2 YSYEKL. CDR3 sequence reads: CASSQTGLALPGELFF. The CDR3 DNA reads TGCGCCAGCAGCCAAACGGGACTAGCCTTACCCGGGGAGCTGTTTTTT.

This clone was detected once. CDR3 residues: CASSSLEKGGGKNIQYF. The CDR3 coding sequence is TGTGCCAGCAGTTCCCTCGAGAAGGGAGGGGGCAAAAACATTCAGTACTTC. The rearrangement uses TRBV27 and TRBJ2-4, with a weak D call TRBD2 (7 bases). Between the trimmed V and J ends, which lost 4 bases and 3 bases, there was a span of 19 bases. CDR3 length: 17 residues. CDR1 is MNHEY, CDR2 SMNVEV, per germline (reference sequence).

The chain employs TRBV6-1 and TRBJ1-1; TRBD1 matches 8 bases. The CDR3 spans 13 residues. V was clipped by 6 bases and J by 4 bases; unmatched bases: 4. Germline CDR1 MNHNS, CDR2 SASEGT. Here the CDR3 reads CASSPTGATEAFF. For the CDR3, the DNA is TGTGCCAGCAGCCCGACAGGGGCCACTGAAGCTTTCTTT.

This clone came up once. The chain recombines TRBV5-1 with TRBJ1-5; D unresolved. This CDR3 has 13 residues. CDR1 SGHRS and CDR2 YFSETQ come from the germline V gene. V gave up 4 bases and J gave up 4 bases, with 9 bases separating them. In DNA form, the CDR3 reads TGCGCCAGCAGCCGAGGTGTAAATCAGCCCCAGCATTTT. This translates into CASSRGVNQPQHF.

The chain couples TRBV6-1 to TRBJ2-7; 8 bases fit TRBD2. CDR1 is MNHNS and CDR2 is SASEGT in the germline V gene. Trimming took 5 bases from V and 2 from J; bases not matched to a gene: 5. There are 14 residues in the CDR3. The CDR3 region is CASSTSGGAYEQYF. CDR3 in DNA: TGTGCCAGCAGTACTAGCGGAGGGGCCTACGAGCAGTACTTC.

The V gene is TRBV7-9, the J gene TRBJ2-7, with 9 positions matching TRBD1. CDR1 is SEHNR, CDR2 FQNEAQ, per germline (reference sequence). The CDR3 contains 17 residues. V lost 4 bases and J lost 6; bases outside the gene matches: 16. The CDR3 bases are TGTGCCAGCAGCTCAACGAAGAACCCCGGGACAGGGATCGAGCAGTACTTC. Residues: CASSSTKNPGTGIEQYF.

The chain is built from TRBV6-6 and TRBJ2-3; D might be TRBD2 (6 bases). Trimming removed 0 bases at V and 3 bases at J, with 7 bases between. Germline V lookup: CDR1 MNHNY, CDR2 SVGAGI (reference sequence). The CDR3 contains 14 residues. This CDR3 is CASSYSGLTDTQYF. CDR3 in DNA: TGTGCCAGCAGTTACTCTGGACTAACAGATACGCAGTATTTT.

The DNA of the CDR3 is TGTGCCACCAGCAGGGACCAGGGGAGAGATCAGCCCCAGCATTTT. This encodes CATSRDQGRDQPQHF. The chain has TRBV15 and TRBJ1-5; D may be TRBD1 (6 bases). There are 15 residues in the CDR3. CDR1 and CDR2 (germline): LNHNV, YYDKDF (reference sequence). V was trimmed by 3 bases and J by 5 bases, leaving 14 bases between them. The full variable domain, completed using reference TRBV15 and TRBJ1-5, is DAMVIQNPRYQVTQFGKPVTLSCSQTLNHNVMYWYQQKSSQAPKLLFHYYDKDFNNEADTPDNFQSRRPNTSFCFLDIRSPGLGDTAMYLCATSRDQGRDQPQHFGDGTRLSIL.

The chain uses TRBV5-5 and TRBJ1-1, with 7 nucleotides matching TRBD1. Germline-derived CDR1 and CDR2 are SGHKS and YYEKEE (reference sequence). The CDR3 runs 15 residues. The V segment lost 4 bases and the J segment 0 bases; nucleotides outside the gene matches: 6. The CDR3 region is CASSPGQHLNTEAFF. Written as DNA, the CDR3 is TGTGCCAGCAGCCCGGGACAGCATTTGAACACTGAAGCTTTCTTT.

The chain carries TRBV7-3 and TRBJ2-5; 15 nucleotides align to TRBD2. This CDR3 is built from 16 residues. V lost 5 bases and J lost 14; bases outside the gene matches: 15. Looked up from germline, CDR1 is SGHTA and CDR2 is FQGTGA. The CDR3 is CASSPNPGTSGGPFYF. In nucleotides, the CDR3 is TGTGCCAGCAGCCCAAACCCCGGGACTAGCGGGGGGCCCTTCTACTTC.

The table lists this clone with a count of one. V gene TRBV7-8 combines with J gene TRBJ1-2; D is possibly TRBD1 (6 bases). Germline V lookup: CDR1 SGHVS, CDR2 FQNEAQ. Trimming removed 3 bases at V and 8 bases at J, with 13 bases between. This CDR3 is built from 13 residues. The CDR3 protein is CASSFSGVEGYTF. CDR3 nucleotide sequence: TGTGCCAGCAGCTTCTCAGGGGTGGAAGGCTACACCTTC.

The rearrangement links TRBV6-1 to TRBJ2-6, with D hard to call. V was pared by 6 bases and J by 0 bases, with 9 bases between. The germline V gene has CDR1 MNHNS and CDR2 SASEGT. The length of the CDR3 is 15 residues. The DNA of the CDR3 is TGTGCCAGCAGAGGAGATTACTCTGGGGCCAACGTCCTGACTTTC. This translates into CASRGDYSGANVLTF.

This clone was observed a single time. This sequence joins TRBV6-5 and TRBJ1-4; D perhaps matches TRBD1 (5 bases). V was shortened by 5 bases and J by 7 bases, with 14 bases between the two germline ends. CDR3 length: 14 amino acids. CDR1 MNHEY and CDR2 SVGAGI come from the germline V gene. The CDR3 coding sequence is TGTGCCAGCAGTCAAGCGGGGGAGGGTGAAAAACTGTTTTTT. Its translation: CASSQAGEGEKLFF.

The J gene is TRBJ2-3, the V gene TRBV28; 12 nucleotides match TRBD2. Germline V gives CDR1 MDHEN, CDR2 SYDVKM. This CDR3 comprises 16 residues. V was pared by 5 bases and J by 4 bases, with 7 bases of the junction left unmatched. CDR3 coding DNA: TGTGCCAGCAGTATACTAGCGGGGGGCTCCCCAGATACGCAGTATTTT. Translation gives CASSILAGGSPDTQYF.

This clone was found once. V gene TRBV11-3 combines with J gene TRBJ2-5, with TRBD2 identical over 8 bases. The CDR3 contains 14 residues. Germline V gene sequence: CDR1 SGHNT, CDR2 YENEEA. The ends lost 4 bases at V and 3 bases at J; junction bases unmatched: 4. The CDR3 DNA sequence: TGTGCCAGCAGCTCCGGGACTAGGAAAGAGACCCAGTACTTC. Protein: CASSSGTRKETQYF.

The V gene is TRBV11-2, the J gene TRBJ1-2, with 7 nucleotides matching TRBD1. The CDR3 has 15 residues. Germline V gene data show CDR1 as SGHAT and CDR2 as FQNNGV. The V and J ends lost 5 bases and 6 bases, in that order; junction bases with no gene match: 12. In nucleotides, the CDR3 is TGTGCCAGCAGCCCGTGGGTAGGGGGCATGGATGGCTACACCTTC. This sequence encodes CASSPWVGGMDGYTF.

This rearrangement joins TRBV27 to TRBJ1-5; D unresolved. Trimming pared 7 bases from V and 2 bases from J, leaving 15 bases between. The V gene's germline CDR1 is MNHEY and CDR2 SMNVEV (reference sequence). This CDR3 is 15 amino acids long. This chain's CDR3 is CASKPTRERNQPQHF. CDR3 coding DNA: TGTGCCAGCAAACCTACGCGCGAACGCAATCAGCCCCAGCATTTT.

V usage is TRBV4-2 and J usage is TRBJ2-6; TRBD2 agrees at 8 bases. From germline, CDR1 is LGHNA and CDR2 YNFKEQ. With 2 bases clipped from V and 0 bases from J, the junction kept 9 bases outside the gene matches. This CDR3 comprises 19 residues. The CDR3 is CASSQNLAGGNSGANVLTF. In DNA, the CDR3 is TGTGCCAGCAGCCAAAACCTGGCGGGGGGTAACTCTGGGGCCAACGTCCTGACTTTC.

The chain joins TRBV5-1 to TRBJ2-7; 8 bases agree with TRBD2. Trimming at V came to 4 bases and at J to 0 bases, leaving 6 bases not matched to a gene. The CDR3 totals 15 residues. From germline, CDR1 is SGHRS and CDR2 YFSETQ. The chain's CDR3 is CASSSGGGRSYEQYF. Written as DNA, the CDR3 is TGCGCCAGCAGCAGCGGGGGCGGTCGCTCCTACGAGCAGTACTTC.